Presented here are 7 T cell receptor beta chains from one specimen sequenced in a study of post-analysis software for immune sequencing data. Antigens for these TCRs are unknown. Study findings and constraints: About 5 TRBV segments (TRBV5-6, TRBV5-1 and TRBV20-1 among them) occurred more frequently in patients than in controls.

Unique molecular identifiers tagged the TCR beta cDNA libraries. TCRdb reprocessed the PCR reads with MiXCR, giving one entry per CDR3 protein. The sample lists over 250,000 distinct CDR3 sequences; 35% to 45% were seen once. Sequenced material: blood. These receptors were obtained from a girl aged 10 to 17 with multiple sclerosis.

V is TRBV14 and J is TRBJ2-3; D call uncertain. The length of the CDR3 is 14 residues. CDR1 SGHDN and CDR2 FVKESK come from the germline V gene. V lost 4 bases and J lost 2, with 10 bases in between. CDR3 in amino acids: CASSPVGFTDTQYF. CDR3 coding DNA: TGTGCCAGCAGCCCCGTGGGATTCACAGATACGCAGTATTTT. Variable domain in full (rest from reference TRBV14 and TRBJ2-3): EAGVTQFPSHSVIEKGQTVTLRCDPISGHDNLYWYRRVMGKEIKFLLHFVKESKQDESGMPNNRFLAERTGGTYSTLKVQPAELEDSGVYFCASSPVGFTDTQYFGPGTRLTVL.

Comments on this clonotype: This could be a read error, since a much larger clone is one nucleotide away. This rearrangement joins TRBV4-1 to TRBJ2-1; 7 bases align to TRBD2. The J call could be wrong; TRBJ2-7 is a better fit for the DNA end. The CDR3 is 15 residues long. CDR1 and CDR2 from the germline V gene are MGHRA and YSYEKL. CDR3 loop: CASSQELASYNEQYF. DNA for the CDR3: TGCGCCAGCAGCCAAGAACTAGCGTCCTACAATGAGCAGTACTTC.

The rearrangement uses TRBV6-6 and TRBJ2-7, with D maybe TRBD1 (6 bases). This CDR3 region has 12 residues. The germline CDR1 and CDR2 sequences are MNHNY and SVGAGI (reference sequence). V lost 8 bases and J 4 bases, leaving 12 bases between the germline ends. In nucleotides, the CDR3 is TGTGCCAGCCGCGTGCAGGGGTACGAGCAGTACTTC. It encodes CASRVQGYEQYF.

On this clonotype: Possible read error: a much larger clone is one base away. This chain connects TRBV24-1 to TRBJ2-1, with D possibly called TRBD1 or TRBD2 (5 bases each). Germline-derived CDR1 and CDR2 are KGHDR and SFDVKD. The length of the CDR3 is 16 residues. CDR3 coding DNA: TGTGCCACCAGTGATCACTCGGGACCTTCCTACAGTGAGCAGTTCTTC. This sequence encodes CATSDHSGPSYSEQFF.

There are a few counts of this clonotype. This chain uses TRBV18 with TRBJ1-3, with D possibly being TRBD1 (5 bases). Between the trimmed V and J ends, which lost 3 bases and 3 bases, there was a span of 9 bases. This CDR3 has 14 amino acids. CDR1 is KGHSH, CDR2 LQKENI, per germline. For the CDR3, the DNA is TGTGCCAGCTCACCCGGGGCAGATGGAAACACCATATATTTT. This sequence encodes CASSPGADGNTIYF.

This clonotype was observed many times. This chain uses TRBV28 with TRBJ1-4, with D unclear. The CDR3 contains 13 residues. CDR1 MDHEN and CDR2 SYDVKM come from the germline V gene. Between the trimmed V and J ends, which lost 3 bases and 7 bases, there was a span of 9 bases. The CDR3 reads CASSFPNAEKLFF. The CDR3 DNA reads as TGTGCCAGCAGTTTCCCTAACGCTGAAAAACTGTTTTTT.

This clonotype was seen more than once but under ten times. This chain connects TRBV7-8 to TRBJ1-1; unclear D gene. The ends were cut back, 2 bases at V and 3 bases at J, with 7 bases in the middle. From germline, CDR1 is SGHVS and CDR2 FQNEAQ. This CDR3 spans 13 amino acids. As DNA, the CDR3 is TGTGCCAGCAGCTTAAGAAGGTACACTGAAGCTTTCTTT. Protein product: CASSLRRYTEAFF.